The 16 T cell receptor beta chains below come from one sample, sequenced in a study of vaccination and CD4 T cells after COVID-19. Time point defined: late sampling 161 to 241 days after vaccination in a few convalescent patients. Treatment reported: approximately 10-day PBMC culture with coronavirus spike peptide pools or control peptides (ViraFEST assay). Cultured CD4+ T cell DNA was sequenced using the Oncomine TCR Beta short-read assay. TCRdb redid the calling of the PCR reads with MiXCR, one entry per CDR3 protein. This table holds about 16,000 distinct CDR3 sequences, roughly 57% found once. Their antigen targets remain unknown. The sequencing here drew on CD4+ T cells from blood, cultured in vitro, taken about 7 months after SARS-CoV-2 vaccination. These receptors were taken from a human donor who had recovered from COVID-19.

This clonotype has more than one count but fewer than ten. V usage is TRBV6-1 and J usage is TRBJ2-7; D gene ambiguous. Trimming shortened V by 8 bases and J by 5 bases, and 13 bases separated the two germline ends. Germline V gene data show CDR1 as MNHNS and CDR2 as SASEGT. The CDR3 extends over 12 amino acids. The CDR3 nucleotides read TGTGCCAGCTATTGGGATGGGGACGAGCAGTACTTC. It encodes CASYWDGDEQYF.

The chain uses TRBV6-1 and TRBJ2-5, with 12 bases lining up with TRBD2. V dropped 6 bases and J dropped 5; count of bases not matched to a gene: 7. Looked up from germline, CDR1 is MNHNS and CDR2 is SASEGT. CDR3 length: 15 residues. The CDR3 region has the DNA TGTGCCAGCAGGCGCCTAGCGGGGGGGCGGGAGACCCAGTACTTC. Translated, it gives CASRRLAGGRETQYF.

The chain recombines TRBV7-3 with TRBJ2-3, with D perhaps TRBD1 (6 bases). V shed 5 bases and J shed 3 bases, with 15 bases lying between them. The germline gives CDR1 SGHTA, CDR2 FQGTGA. The CDR3 has 15 residues. The CDR3 sequence: CASSPRAGATDTQYF. CDR3 nucleotide sequence: TGTGCCAGCAGCCCAAGGGCAGGGGCGACAGATACGCAGTATTTT.

The gene calls are TRBV7-8 and TRBJ1-5; D is undetermined. Trimming cost V 5 bases and J 0 bases, with 5 bases left between them. The CDR3 has 13 amino acids. Germline assignment: CDR1 SGHVS and CDR2 FQNEAQ. CDR3: CASSPYSNQPQHF. The CDR3 DNA reads TGTGCCAGCAGCCCTTATAGCAATCAGCCCCAGCATTTT.

The V call is TRBV20-1, the J call TRBJ1-5; weak D call: TRBD1 (6 bases). Trimming stripped 4 bases from V and 5 bases from J, with 15 bases between. CDR3 length: 14 amino acids. Germline loops: CDR1 DFQATT, CDR2 SNEGSKA (reference sequence). CDR3 region: CSAIQGGRDQPQHF. The CDR3, as DNA: TGCAGTGCTATACAGGGAGGGAGGGATCAGCCCCAGCATTTT.

In its sample, this clonotype was seen a few times. J is TRBJ2-3 and V is TRBV7-3, with 7 bases matching TRBD1. Looked up from germline, CDR1 is SGHTA and CDR2 is FQGTGA. This CDR3 has 15 amino acids. V was pared by 5 bases and J by 0 bases, with 5 bases of the junction left unmatched. Here the CDR3 reads CASSLQGRSTDTQYF. Written as DNA, the CDR3 is TGTGCCAGCAGCCTACAGGGGAGAAGCACAGATACGCAGTATTTT.

The J gene is TRBJ2-7, the V gene TRBV18; TRBD1 matches at 8 bases. From germline, CDR1 is KGHSH and CDR2 LQKENI. Trimming removed 3 bases from V and 9 bases from J; junction bases left unmatched: 7. CDR3 size: 13 residues. CDR3 region: CASSPSDRARQYF. Written as DNA, the CDR3 is TGTGCCAGCTCACCGTCGGACAGGGCCCGGCAGTACTTC.

The gene calls are TRBV7-9 and TRBJ2-5; D possibly corresponds to TRBD2 (6 bases). Germline values: CDR1 SEHNR, CDR2 FQNEAQ (reference sequence). Trimming took 6 bases from V and 1 from J, leaving 9 bases between them. This CDR3 is 13 amino acids long. The CDR3 here is CASRRGIQETQYF. The CDR3 DNA reads as TGTGCCAGCAGACGGGGGATCCAAGAGACCCAGTACTTC.

This clonotype has a handful of counts. This chain links TRBV6-1 with TRBJ1-2, with 7 bases aligning to TRBD1. V shed 6 bases, J shed 2 bases, and the junction held 12 bases outside the gene matches. Germline lookup yields CDR1 MNHNS and CDR2 SASEGT. The CDR3 totals 16 residues. DNA for the CDR3: TGTGCCAGCAGCCCGTGGGAAACAGGGGACAACTATGGCTACACCTTC. Its translation: CASSPWETGDNYGYTF.

In this sample, this clonotype turned up a few times. This rearrangement joins TRBV7-3 to TRBJ2-3; D may be TRBD1 (5 bases). CDR3 size: 15 residues. Trimming removed 1 base at V and 2 bases at J, with 10 bases between. Germline V gives CDR1 SGHTA, CDR2 FQGTGA. The CDR3 bases are TGTGCCAGCAGCTTAATACAGGAACACACAGATACGCAGTATTTT. This gives the protein CASSLIQEHTDTQYF. The entire variable domain, with the rest obtained from reference TRBV7-3 and TRBJ2-3, is as follows: GAGVSQTPSNKVTEKGKYVELRCDPISGHTALYWYRQSLGQGPEFLIYFQGTGAADDSGLPNDRFFAVRPEGSVSTLKIQRTERGDSAVYLCASSLIQEHTDTQYFGPGTRLTVL.

The genes are TRBV6-1 and TRBJ1-2, with a possible D match to TRBD1 (5 bases). Trimming left V 4 bases short and J 4 bases short, with 13 bases between. Germline CDR1 reads MNHNS; CDR2 reads SASEGT. The CDR3 runs to 14 residues. The CDR3: CASSGWDRTYGYTF. The CDR3 DNA sequence: TGTGCCAGCAGTGGTTGGGACCGCACCTATGGCTACACCTTC.

The rearrangement uses TRBV6-2 or TRBV6-3 and TRBJ1-5; D may be TRBD1 (6 bases). The CDR3 runs to 13 residues. Trimming left V 5 bases short and J 1 base short, with 6 bases between. Germline values: CDR1 MNHEY, CDR2 SVGEGT. CDR3 sequence: CASSDRSNQPQHF. In DNA, the CDR3 is TGTGCCAGCAGTGACAGGAGCAATCAGCCCCAGCATTTT.

This clonotype was seen a handful of times. A read error may produce the germline difference seen at one junction end. V usage is TRBV7-7 and J usage is TRBJ1-5; D uncertain. Germline-derived CDR1 and CDR2 are SSHAT and FNYEAQ (reference sequence). The length of the CDR3 is 13 residues. The CDR3 sequence is CASSSDVGQPQHF. The CDR3 DNA is TGTGCTAGCAGCTCCGACGTAGGTCAGCCCCAGCATTTT.

This clonotype appeared a single time. The chain couples TRBV5-4 to TRBJ1-2; D is uncertain. Germline assignment: CDR1 SGHNT and CDR2 YYREEE (reference sequence). This CDR3 region has 11 residues. Trimming took 2 bases from V and 9 from J, leaving 8 bases between them. The CDR3 DNA sequence: TGTGCCAGCAGCTTCAGGAGGAGCTACACCTTC. It yields the protein CASSFRRSYTF.

The V and J genes are TRBV2 and TRBJ2-3, with 10 bases aligning to TRBD2. The V and J ends lost 7 bases and 4 bases, in that order; junction bases with no gene match: 8. Germline V lookup: CDR1 SNHLY, CDR2 FYNNEI. There are 15 residues in the CDR3. DNA of the CDR3: TGTGCCAGCATAGCGGGGGGATACGAACCAGATACGCAGTATTTT. This translates into CASIAGGYEPDTQYF.

This rearrangement joins TRBV7-9 to TRBJ2-7, with D uncertain. CDR3 size: 12 residues. Germline loops: CDR1 SEHNR, CDR2 FQNEAQ (reference sequence). Trimming took off 3 bases at V and 3 bases at J, with 6 bases between the two ends. CDR3 residues: CASSFNIYEQYF. Written as DNA, the CDR3 is TGTGCCAGCAGCTTTAACATCTACGAGCAGTACTTC.